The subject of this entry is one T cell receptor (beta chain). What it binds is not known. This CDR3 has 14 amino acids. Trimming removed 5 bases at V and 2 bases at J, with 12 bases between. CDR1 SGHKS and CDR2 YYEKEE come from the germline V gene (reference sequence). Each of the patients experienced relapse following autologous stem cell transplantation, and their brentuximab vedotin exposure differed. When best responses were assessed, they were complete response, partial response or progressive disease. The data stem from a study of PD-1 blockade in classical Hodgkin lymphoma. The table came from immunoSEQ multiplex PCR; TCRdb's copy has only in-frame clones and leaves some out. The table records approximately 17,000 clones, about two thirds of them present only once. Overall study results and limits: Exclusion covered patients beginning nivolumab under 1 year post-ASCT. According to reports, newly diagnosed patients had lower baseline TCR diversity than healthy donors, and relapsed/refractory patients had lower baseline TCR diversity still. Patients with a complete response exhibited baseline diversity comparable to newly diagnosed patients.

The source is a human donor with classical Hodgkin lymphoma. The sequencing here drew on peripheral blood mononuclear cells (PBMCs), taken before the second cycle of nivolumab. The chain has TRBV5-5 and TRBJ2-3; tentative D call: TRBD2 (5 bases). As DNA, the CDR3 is TGTGCCAGCAGTTCGGGAACCACCACAGATACGCAGTATTTT. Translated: CASSSGTTTDTQYF.